This T cell receptor beta chain was sequenced in a study of control samples from healthy donors and cancer patients. The CDR3 contains 15 residues. The protocol was immunoSEQ multiplex PCR, while the TCRdb copy is restricted to in-frame clones and leaves out a portion. The sample has 170,000 or so clones, about 93% seen once. The source of this sequence is a man aged 18 to 35 in good health. The specimen was blood. This chain joins TRBV21-1 and TRBJ2-7; the table's D call, TRBD1, has no DNA check behind it. TRBV21-1 is classified as a pseudogene. CDR3 coding DNA: TGTGCCAGCATGGAGGCGACAGGGAGACCCTACGAGCAGTACTTC. Protein product: CASMEATGRPYEQYF.